Given below is one T cell receptor beta chain in context. Its target antigen remains unknown. The data stem from a study of CXCR3-negative and CXCR3-positive naive CD8 T cells (dated by TCRdb to about 2019). Some background on the complete study: About 150 million TRB reads were obtained in total, roughly 1.5 +/- 0.3 million reads per library. The diversity and physicochemical repertoire analyses included about a dozen donors pooled from two independent experiments. For the TRBV-TRBJ cluster analysis, the naive subsets came from about five donors, while the memory cells came from 3 donors.

Each CD8+ T cell subset was flow-sorted in triplicate, and 300,000 or so cells per subset were placed directly into RLT lysis buffer. To exclude memory contaminants, naive CD8+ T cells were stringently defined as CD45RO-CCR7+CD27+CD95-. Using standard density gradient centrifugation, peripheral blood mononuclear cells were isolated from buffy coats. Naive CXCR3-negative and CXCR3-positive CD8+ T cells were flow-sorted using a FACSAria III. Total RNA was extracted from sorted cells with an RNeasy Mini Kit. Overall study results and their limits: CXCR3 expression partially decreased after cryopreservation, so most assays used freshly isolated PBMCs. TRB CDR3s from CXCR3-positive naive cells showed higher hydrophobicity (lower Kidera factor 4), lower energy, and higher strength and volume indices than CXCR3-negative naive cells. TRBV-TRBJ usage was similar between naive CXCR3-negative and CXCR3-positive cells from the same donor, while memory cells showed distinct patterns. Because surface CD5, which is linked to self-reactivity in mice, was comparable between the naive subsets, TCR interaction strength was also inferred from TRB CDR3 physicochemical properties. Repertoire diversity was comparably high in both naive subsets but much lower in memory CD8+ T cells.

Via the germline V gene (reference sequence), CDR1 is DFQATT and CDR2 SNEGSKA. The CDR3 sequence holds 14 residues, the cysteine and phenylalanine included. The entry carries no DNA sequence. Sequencing instrument: NextSeq 550. The Human TCR Profiling Kit (MiLaboratory) was used to prepare UMI-labeled 5' RACE TRB cDNA libraries. The full amount of extracted RNA was used for cDNA synthesis, and the full amount of resulting cDNA was used for PCR amplification. The libraries were made side by side, with each library going through the same number of PCR cycles. The source study handled its data this way. About 54,000 +/- 9,700 unique UMI-labeled TRB cDNA molecules per library were extracted with MIGEC and MiXCR, with at least two reads per UMI required. On average, each library contained approximately 40,000 +/- 10,000 functional in-frame TRB CDR3 nucleotide clonotypes without stop codons. After downsampling to 5000 UMI-labeled TRB molecules per sample, diversity metrics such as normalized Shannon-Wiener and Chao1 were calculated in VDJtools. For the central five CDR3 residues, VDJtools calculated physicochemical properties weighted by clonotype size, namely interaction energy, strength, volume and Kidera factor 4. Reads reprocessed by TCRdb are summarized as one entry per CDR3 protein sequence, and DNA is absent. The V and J calls shown here were made by TCRdb, not taken from the authors' results. Per the sample table, the count is about 40,000 distinct CDR3 sequences. Together, the top ten hold 1.5% to 2% of the sample.

The clonotype comes from a human donor in good health. Some clones in this sample may be carry-over from other donors' samples. What was sequenced was naive CXCR3- CD8+ T cells from blood. The meaning of the sample's cell subset or site label: CD45RO-CCR7+CD27+CD95- naive CD8+ T cells lacking CXCR3 (TNR3-). Recombination connected TRBV20-1 to TRBJ2-7. For the CDR3, the sequence is CSARVAGGPYEQYF.